This entry lists 21 T cell receptor beta chains sequenced from one sample in a study of HIV-infected patients and healthy controls. Reverse transcription used approximately 500 ng RNA and constant-region primers for alpha and beta. Alpha and beta chain libraries were made separately by chain-specific third strand synthesis with multiplexing indices. TCRdb re-called the 5' RACE reads with MiXCR, one entry per CDR3 protein. Of approximately 9,800 distinct CDR3 sequences detected, roughly 8% appear once; the ten largest clones hold 3.5%. The repertoire came from unfractionated whole blood and reflected all unsorted peripheral T cells. The source material was blood. The source is an adult in good health.

By share, this clonotype counts as medium-sized (0.01 to 0.1%). The J gene is TRBJ2-2, the V gene TRBV6-2 or TRBV6-3; unclear D gene. Trimming removed 7 bases from V and 3 bases from J, with 12 bases in between. Germline V CDR1 and CDR2: MNHEY, SVGEGT. The CDR3 spans 14 residues. CDR3: CASTAGSDTGELFF. The CDR3, as DNA: TGTGCCAGCACGGCAGGTTCGGACACCGGGGAGCTGTTTTTT.

This clonotype was observed many times. V and J are TRBV12-3 or TRBV12-4 and TRBJ1-1, with D possibly matching TRBD1 (5 bases). The CDR3 contains 13 residues. V was shortened by 5 bases and J by 4 bases, with 11 bases between the two germline ends. CDR3 in DNA: TGTGCCAGCAGTGTCGGGACGGGCACTGAAGCTTTCTTT. Translation: CASSVGTGTEAFF.

The CDR3 spells CASSTPRSYNSPLHF. Here the CDR3 DNA reads TGTGCCAGCAGTACGCCCCGCTCCTATAATTCACCCCTCCACTTT. V gene TRBV6-2 or TRBV6-3 combines with J gene TRBJ1-6, with unresolved D. Germline-derived CDR1 and CDR2 are MNHEY and SVGEGT. The CDR3 totals 15 residues. V dropped 5 bases and J dropped 0 bases, with 8 bases sitting between them.

By share, this clonotype counts as medium-sized. The chain employs TRBV7-9 and TRBJ1-4; maybe TRBD1 (6 bases). V lost 4 bases and J lost 4, with 13 bases in between. Germline V CDR1 and CDR2: SEHNR, FQNEAQ (reference sequence). This CDR3 contains 15 residues. CDR3 nucleotide sequence: TGTGCCAGCAGCTCACTGGGGGCGGGTAATGAAAAACTGTTTTTT. Residues: CASSSLGAGNEKLFF.

The chain is built from TRBV18 and TRBJ2-2; D gene ambiguous. The CDR3 runs to 15 residues. The germline V gene has CDR1 KGHSH and CDR2 LQKENI. V was shortened by 1 base and J by 3 bases, with 9 bases between the two germline ends. In DNA form, the CDR3 reads TGTGCCAGCTCACCACGGACCCCCGACACCGGGGAGCTGTTTTTT. This gives the protein CASSPRTPDTGELFF.

Judged by abundance, this clonotype is medium-sized (0.01 to 0.1%). The chain joins TRBV18 to TRBJ1-1; unclear D gene. The V and J ends lost 2 bases and 4 bases respectively, with 17 bases between them. The CDR3 covers 16 residues. Germline lookup yields CDR1 KGHSH and CDR2 LQKENI. Here the CDR3 reads CASSPKGRSGSTEAFF. The CDR3 nucleotides are TGTGCCAGCTCACCAAAGGGTCGGTCAGGATCCACTGAAGCTTTCTTT. The variable domain in full, completed from reference TRBV18 and TRBJ1-1, reads NAGVMQNPRHLVRRRGQEARLRCSPMKGHSHVYWYRQLPEEGLKFMVYLQKENIIDESGMPKERFSAEFPKEGPSILRIQQVVRGDSAAYFCASSPKGRSGSTEAFFGQGTRLTVV.

This clonotype is classed as medium-sized (0.01 to 0.1%). This chain connects TRBV10-1 to TRBJ2-7; D remains unclear. This CDR3 is built from 11 residues. V was cut by 3 bases and J by 5 bases, with 5 bases left in between. Germline-derived CDR1 and CDR2 are WNHNN and SYGVQD (reference sequence). The CDR3 region has the DNA TGCGCCAGCAGTGATGGGCACGAGCAGTACTTC. This sequence encodes CASSDGHEQYF.

By its share, this clonotype is medium-sized. The V call is TRBV13, the J call TRBJ2-1; 12 bases fit TRBD2. Losses at the gene ends were 0 bases for V and 1 base for J; bases not matched to a gene: 10. The CDR3 has 20 residues. Germline CDR1 PRHDT, CDR2 FYEKMQ (reference sequence). The chain's CDR3 is CASSLGVGLAGGRSYNEQFF. The CDR3 region has the DNA TGTGCCAGCAGCTTAGGCGTCGGTCTAGCGGGGGGGCGGTCCTACAATGAGCAGTTCTTC.

This clonotype has a count of ten or more. The chain carries TRBV5-6 and TRBJ1-5; D is ambiguous. CDR3 length: 13 residues. From germline, CDR1 is SGHDT and CDR2 YYEEEE. The V end was cut by 4 bases, the J end by 7 bases, with 12 bases between. CDR3 region: CASSTRSGQPQHF. DNA of the CDR3: TGTGCCAGCAGCACGAGATCTGGGCAGCCCCAGCATTTT.

By sample share, this clonotype is medium-sized. The CDR3 region is CASSLGQGNEAFF. For the CDR3, the DNA is TGTGCCAGCAGCCTGGGACAGGGGAATGAAGCTTTCTTT. The V and J genes are TRBV7-2 and TRBJ1-1, with 10 positions matching TRBD1. With V trimmed by 5 bases and J by 7 bases, 4 bases remained unmatched. Germline V gene data show CDR1 as SGHTA and CDR2 as FQGNSA. The CDR3 spans 13 residues.

In this sample, this clonotype is medium-sized (0.01 to 0.1%). The chain employs TRBV7-8 and TRBJ1-2; D may be TRBD1 (5 bases). This CDR3 is built from 13 residues. Germline loops: CDR1 SGHVS, CDR2 FQNEAQ. Trimming took 4 bases from V and 4 from J, leaving 10 bases between them. CDR3 coding DNA: TGTGCCAGCAGCTATAGGAGGGGCTATGGCTACACCTTC. Its translation is CASSYRRGYGYTF.

This clonotype was counted at least ten times. The chain links TRBV10-3 to TRBJ1-5; D is unclear. The germline V and J ends were trimmed by 2 bases and 2 bases, with 4 bases remaining between them. The CDR3 runs 13 residues. CDR1 and CDR2 (germline): ENHRY, SYGVKD. The CDR3 DNA is TGTGCCATCAGTGAGGATGGCAATCAGCCCCAGCATTTT. This encodes CAISEDGNQPQHF.

This clonotype was picked up many times. The chain employs TRBV6-5 and TRBJ1-1, with D hard to call. The CDR3 contains 13 residues. Between the trimmed V and J ends, which lost 6 bases and 0 bases, there was a span of 8 bases. Germline CDR1 and CDR2: MNHEY and SVGAGI. The CDR3 reads CASRSSMNTEAFF. The CDR3 DNA sequence: TGTGCCAGCAGGTCCTCCATGAACACTGAAGCTTTCTTT.

This clonotype came up many times. The J gene is TRBJ1-2, the V gene TRBV19; D might be TRBD1 (5 bases). Trimming left V 5 bases short and J 3 bases short, with 13 bases between. The CDR3 extends over 14 amino acids. Per the germline V gene, CDR1 is LNHDA and CDR2 is SQIVND (reference sequence). CDR3 protein: CASSPPGDYYGYTF. CDR3 in DNA: TGTGCCAGTAGTCCTCCGGGGGACTACTATGGCTACACCTTC.

This clonotype is labeled medium-sized. The chain employs TRBV6-5 and TRBJ1-6; a possible D gene is TRBD1 (6 bases). CDR1 and CDR2 from the germline V gene are MNHEY and SVGAGI. V was pared by 0 bases and J by 4 bases, with 19 bases between. The CDR3 covers 19 residues. The chain's CDR3 is CASSYSIPQGPSYNSPLHF. DNA for the CDR3: TGTGCCAGCAGTTACTCAATTCCCCAGGGGCCCTCTTATAATTCACCCCTCCACTTT.

This clonotype occurred many times. The CDR3 DNA sequence: TGCGCCAGCAGCTTGGTAATCCCGGGGTCACCCCTCCACTTT. It codes for CASSLVIPGSPLHF. V is TRBV5-1 and J is TRBJ1-6; no clear D gene. CDR3 length: 14 amino acids. CDR1 and CDR2 from the germline V gene are SGHRS and YFSETQ. Trimming removed 0 bases at V and 10 bases at J, with 11 bases between.

Within the sample, this clonotype is medium-sized. This chain joins TRBV29-1 and TRBJ2-1, with D tentatively TRBD2 (5 bases). The length of the CDR3 is 12 residues. Trimming left V 3 bases short and J 9 bases short, with 12 bases between. Germline values: CDR1 SQVTM, CDR2 ANQGSEA. CDR3 amino acids: CSVDDYSTEQFF. The CDR3 coding sequence is TGCAGCGTTGACGACTACTCCACTGAGCAGTTCTTC.

There are many counts of this clonotype. The genes are TRBV5-1 and TRBJ1-4, with a weak D call TRBD1 (5 bases). Trimming stripped 4 bases from V and 2 bases from J, with 12 bases between. The CDR3 is made up of 15 amino acids. Germline CDR1 is SGHRS and CDR2 is YFSETQ. The CDR3 DNA is TGCGCCAGCAGCCCCACGAGGGGCACTAATGAAAAACTGTTTTTT. Its translation is CASSPTRGTNEKLFF.

This clonotype is classed as medium-sized. This chain links TRBV5-1 with TRBJ1-1, with 7 bases aligning to TRBD1. CDR1 and CDR2 from the germline V gene are SGHRS and YFSETQ. Trimming removed 4 bases from V and 6 bases from J; junction bases left unmatched: 12. The CDR3 sequence is 15 residues long. CDR3 bases: TGCGCCAGCAGCCCGGGAGGGGGCTCGAGGGCTGAAGCTTTCTTT. Translated, it gives CASSPGGGSRAEAFF.

This clonotype was recorded at least ten times. The chain links TRBV20-1 to TRBJ1-5; TRBD1 matches 7 bases. This CDR3 contains 14 residues. Trimming took 3 bases from V and 5 from J; bases not matched to a gene: 7. Germline V gene data show CDR1 as DFQATT and CDR2 as SNEGSKA (reference sequence). The CDR3 DNA follows: TGCAGTGCTAGGGACGGACAGGAACATCAGCCCCAGCATTTT. Translated, it gives CSARDGQEHQPQHF.

This clonotype is labeled as medium-sized. This chain links TRBV7-9 with TRBJ2-7, with 11 bases fitting TRBD1. The V and J ends lost 4 bases and 9 bases, in that order; junction bases with no gene match: 11. The CDR3 has 15 residues. Germline V gene data show CDR1 as SEHNR and CDR2 as FQNEAQ (reference sequence). CDR3 in amino acids: CASSSIRTGGFVQYF. Written as DNA, the CDR3 is TGTGCCAGCAGCTCGATCCGGACAGGGGGCTTTGTGCAGTACTTC.